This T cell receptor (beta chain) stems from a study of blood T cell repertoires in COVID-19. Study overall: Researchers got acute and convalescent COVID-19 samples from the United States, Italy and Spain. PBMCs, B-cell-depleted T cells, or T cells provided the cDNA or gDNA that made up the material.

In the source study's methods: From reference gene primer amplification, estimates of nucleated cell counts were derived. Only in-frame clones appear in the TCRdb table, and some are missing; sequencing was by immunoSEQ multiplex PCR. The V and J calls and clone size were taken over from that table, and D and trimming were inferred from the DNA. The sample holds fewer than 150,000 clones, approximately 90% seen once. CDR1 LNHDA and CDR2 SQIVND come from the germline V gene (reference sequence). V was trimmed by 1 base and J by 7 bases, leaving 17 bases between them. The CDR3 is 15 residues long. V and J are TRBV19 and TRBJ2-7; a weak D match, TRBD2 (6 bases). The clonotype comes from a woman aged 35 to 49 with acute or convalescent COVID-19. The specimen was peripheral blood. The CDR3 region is CASSIVGGDTGEQYF. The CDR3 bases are TGTGCCAGTAGTATAGTGGGGGGAGATACGGGAGAGCAGTACTTC.